This T cell receptor beta chain was recovered during a study of shared clonotypes between healthy human individuals. The table came from immunoSEQ multiplex PCR; TCRdb's copy has only in-frame clones and leaves some out. The table includes 90,000 to 150,000 clones, approximately 70% detected once. This clone was counted at least ten times. Germline CDR1 SEHNR, CDR2 FQNEAQ (reference sequence). With 8 bases removed from V and 0 bases from J, the gap between germline ends came to 20 bases. The CDR3 spans 17 residues. The V gene is TRBV7-9, the J gene TRBJ1-3; D gene uncertain. The sequencing input was memory CD8+ T cells sorted from blood. This sample's subset: CD45RO+ cells pooled with CCR7-negative TemRA cells. This clonotype originated in a woman aged 25 to 39 in good health. The CDR3, as DNA: TGTGCCAGCCACTCCACCTGGCGGGGTTACTCTGGAAACACCATATATTTT. It yields the protein CASHSTWRGYSGNTIYF.